This T cell receptor (beta chain) comes out of a study of blood T cell repertoires in COVID-19. This clone has only one observation. This CDR3 has 15 amino acids. Germline CDR1 and CDR2: MNHEY and SVGAGI. Losses at the gene ends were 6 bases for V and 5 bases for J; bases not matched to a gene: 9. This table comes from immunoSEQ multiplex PCR, and its TCRdb copy is limited to in-frame clones, with some not included. Of approximately 150,000 clones detected, nearly 90% appear once; the ten largest clones hold about 2%. V usage is TRBV6-5 and J usage is TRBJ2-7; TRBD2 matches at 11 bases. Sequencing was done on a sample of peripheral blood. The receptor's source is a man between 65 and 85 years old with acute or convalescent COVID-19. The CDR3 DNA follows: TGTGCCAGCAGCCACCCCTCTAGCGGGAGGAACGAGCAGTACTTC. It encodes CASSHPSSGRNEQYF.